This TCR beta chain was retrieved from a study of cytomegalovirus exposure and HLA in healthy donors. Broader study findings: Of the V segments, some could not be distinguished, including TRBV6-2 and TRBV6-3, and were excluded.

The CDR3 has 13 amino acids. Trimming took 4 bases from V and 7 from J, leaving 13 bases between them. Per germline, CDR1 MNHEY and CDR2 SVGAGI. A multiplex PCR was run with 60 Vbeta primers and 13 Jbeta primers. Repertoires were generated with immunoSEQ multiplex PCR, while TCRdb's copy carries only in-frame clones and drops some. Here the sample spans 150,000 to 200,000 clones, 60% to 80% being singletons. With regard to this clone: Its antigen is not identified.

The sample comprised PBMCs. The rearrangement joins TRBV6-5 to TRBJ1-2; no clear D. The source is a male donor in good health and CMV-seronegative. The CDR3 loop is CASSSGPGSGYTF. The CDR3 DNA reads TGTGCCAGCAGTTCCGGGCCGGGATCTGGCTACACCTTC.